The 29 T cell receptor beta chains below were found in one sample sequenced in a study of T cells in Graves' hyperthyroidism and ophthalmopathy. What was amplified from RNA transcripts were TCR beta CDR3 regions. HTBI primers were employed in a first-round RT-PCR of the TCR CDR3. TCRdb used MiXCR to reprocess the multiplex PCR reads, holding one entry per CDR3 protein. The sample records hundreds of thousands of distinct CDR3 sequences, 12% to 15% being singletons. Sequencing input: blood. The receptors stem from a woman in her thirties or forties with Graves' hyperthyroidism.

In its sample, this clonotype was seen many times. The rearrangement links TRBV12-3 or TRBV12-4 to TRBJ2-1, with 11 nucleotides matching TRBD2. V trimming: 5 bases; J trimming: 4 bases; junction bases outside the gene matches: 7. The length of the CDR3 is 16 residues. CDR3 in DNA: TGTGCCAGCAGTCTTACTAGCGGGAGATCGTACAATGAGCAGTTCTTC. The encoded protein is CASSLTSGRSYNEQFF.

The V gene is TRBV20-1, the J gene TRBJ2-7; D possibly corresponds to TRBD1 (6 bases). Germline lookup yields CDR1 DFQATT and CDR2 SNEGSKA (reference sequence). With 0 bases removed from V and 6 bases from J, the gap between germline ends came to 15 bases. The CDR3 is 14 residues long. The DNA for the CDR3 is TGCAGTGCTAGAGATATCCAGGGGAGTGCCGAGCAGTACTTC. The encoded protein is CSARDIQGSAEQYF.

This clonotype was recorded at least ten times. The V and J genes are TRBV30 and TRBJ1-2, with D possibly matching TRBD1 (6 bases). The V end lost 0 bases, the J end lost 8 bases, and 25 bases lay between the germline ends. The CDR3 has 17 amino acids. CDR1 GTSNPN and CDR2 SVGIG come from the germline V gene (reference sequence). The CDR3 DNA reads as TGTGCCTGGAGTGTACGGCTGATGGGGGCAGTTTCGAGGGGCTACACCTTC. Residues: CAWSVRLMGAVSRGYTF.

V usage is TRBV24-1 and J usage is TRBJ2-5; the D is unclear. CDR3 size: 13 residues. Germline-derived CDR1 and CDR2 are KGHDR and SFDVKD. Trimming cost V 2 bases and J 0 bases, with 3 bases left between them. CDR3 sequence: CATSDSNQETQYF. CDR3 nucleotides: TGTGCCACCAGTGATTCCAACCAAGAGACCCAGTACTTC.

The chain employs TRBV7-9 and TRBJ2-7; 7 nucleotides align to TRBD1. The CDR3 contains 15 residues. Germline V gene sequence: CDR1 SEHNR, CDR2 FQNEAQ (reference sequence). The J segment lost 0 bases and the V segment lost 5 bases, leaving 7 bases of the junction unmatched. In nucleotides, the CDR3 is TGTGCCAGCAGCCCCGGACAGGACAACTCCTACGAGCAGTACTTC. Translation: CASSPGQDNSYEQYF.

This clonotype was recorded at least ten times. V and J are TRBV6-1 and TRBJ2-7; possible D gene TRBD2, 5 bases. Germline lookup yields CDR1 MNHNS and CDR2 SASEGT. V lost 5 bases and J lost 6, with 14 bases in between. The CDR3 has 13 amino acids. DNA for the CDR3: TGTGCCAGCAGTAATCCCTTGACTACCGAGCAGTACTTC. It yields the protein CASSNPLTTEQYF.

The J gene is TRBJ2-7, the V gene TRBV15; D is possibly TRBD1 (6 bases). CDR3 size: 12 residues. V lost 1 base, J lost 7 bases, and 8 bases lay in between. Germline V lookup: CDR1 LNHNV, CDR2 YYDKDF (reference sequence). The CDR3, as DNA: TGTGCCACCAGCAGAGGAGGACAGGAGCAGTACTTC. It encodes CATSRGGQEQYF.

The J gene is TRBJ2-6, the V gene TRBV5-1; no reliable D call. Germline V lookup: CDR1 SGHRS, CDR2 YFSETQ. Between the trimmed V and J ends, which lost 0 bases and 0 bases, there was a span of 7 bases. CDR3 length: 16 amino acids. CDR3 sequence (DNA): TGCGCCAGCAGCTTGGGGCGGTCCTCTGGGGCCAACGTCCTGACTTTC. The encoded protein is CASSLGRSSGANVLTF.

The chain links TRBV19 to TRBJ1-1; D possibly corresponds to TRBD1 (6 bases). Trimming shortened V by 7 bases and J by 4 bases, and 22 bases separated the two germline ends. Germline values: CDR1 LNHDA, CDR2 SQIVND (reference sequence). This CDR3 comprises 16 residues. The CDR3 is CASTPRWGAIGTEAFF. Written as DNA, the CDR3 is TGTGCCAGTACCCCACGGTGGGGGGCCATAGGCACTGAAGCTTTCTTT.

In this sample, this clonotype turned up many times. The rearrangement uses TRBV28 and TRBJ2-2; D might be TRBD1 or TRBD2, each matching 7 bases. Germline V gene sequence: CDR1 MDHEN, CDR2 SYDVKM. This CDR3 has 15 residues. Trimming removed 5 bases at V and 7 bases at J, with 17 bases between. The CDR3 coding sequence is TGTGCCAGCAGTCCTGCGGGCAGGGGGGGCGGGGAGCTGTTTTTT. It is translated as CASSPAGRGGGELFF.

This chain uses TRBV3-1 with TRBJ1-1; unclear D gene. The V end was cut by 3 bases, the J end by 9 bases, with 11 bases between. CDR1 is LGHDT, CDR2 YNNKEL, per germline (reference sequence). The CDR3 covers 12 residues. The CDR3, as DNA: TGTGCCAGCAGCCATCGTCAGTTAAAAGCTTTCTTT. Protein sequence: CASSHRQLKAFF.

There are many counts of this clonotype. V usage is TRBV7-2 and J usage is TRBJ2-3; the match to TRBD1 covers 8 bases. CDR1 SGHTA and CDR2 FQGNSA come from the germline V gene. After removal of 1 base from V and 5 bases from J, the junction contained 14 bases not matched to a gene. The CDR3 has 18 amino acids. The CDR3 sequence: CASSLVANRGRSIDTQYF. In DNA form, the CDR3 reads TGTGCCAGCAGCTTAGTGGCCAACAGGGGGAGATCTATAGATACGCAGTATTTT.

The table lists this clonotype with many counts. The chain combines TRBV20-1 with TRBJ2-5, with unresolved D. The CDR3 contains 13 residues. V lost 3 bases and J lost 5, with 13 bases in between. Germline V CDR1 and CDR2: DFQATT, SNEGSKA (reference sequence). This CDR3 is CSASRSIGETQYF. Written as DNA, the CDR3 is TGCAGTGCTAGTCGTTCTATAGGGGAGACCCAGTACTTC.

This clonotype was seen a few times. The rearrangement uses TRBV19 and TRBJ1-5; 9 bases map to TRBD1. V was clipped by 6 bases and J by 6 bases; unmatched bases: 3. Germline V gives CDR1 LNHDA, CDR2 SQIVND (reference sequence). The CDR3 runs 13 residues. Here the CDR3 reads CASRKTGGQPQHF. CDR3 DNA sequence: TGTGCCAGTAGGAAGACAGGGGGTCAGCCCCAGCATTTT.

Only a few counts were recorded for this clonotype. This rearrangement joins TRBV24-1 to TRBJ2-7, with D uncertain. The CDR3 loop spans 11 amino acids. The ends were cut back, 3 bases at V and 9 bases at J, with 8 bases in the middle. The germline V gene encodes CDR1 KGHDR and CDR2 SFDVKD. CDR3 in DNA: TGTGCCACCAGTGATACCTCCGGGCAGTACTTC. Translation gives CATSDTSGQYF.

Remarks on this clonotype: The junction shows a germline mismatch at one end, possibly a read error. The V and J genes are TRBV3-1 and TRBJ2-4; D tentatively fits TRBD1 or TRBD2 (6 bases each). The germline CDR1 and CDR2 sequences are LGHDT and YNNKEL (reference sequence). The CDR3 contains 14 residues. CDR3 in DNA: TGTGCCAGCGGCCAAGAGGGGGGTAGAAACATTCAGTACTTC. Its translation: CASGQEGGRNIQYF. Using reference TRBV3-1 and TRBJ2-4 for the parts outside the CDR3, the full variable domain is DTAVSQTPKYLVTQMGNDKSIKCEQNLGHDTMYWYKQDSKKFLKIMFSYNNKELIINETVPNRFSPKSPDKAHLNLHINSLELGDSAVYFCASGQEGGRNIQYFGAGTRLSVL.

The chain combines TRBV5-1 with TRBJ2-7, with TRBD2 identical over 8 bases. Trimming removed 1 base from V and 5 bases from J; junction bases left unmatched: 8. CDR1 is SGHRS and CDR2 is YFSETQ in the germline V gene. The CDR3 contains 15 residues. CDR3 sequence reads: CASSLTGGGVNEQYF. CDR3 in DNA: TGCGCCAGCAGCTTGACGGGGGGGGGGGTGAACGAGCAGTACTTC.

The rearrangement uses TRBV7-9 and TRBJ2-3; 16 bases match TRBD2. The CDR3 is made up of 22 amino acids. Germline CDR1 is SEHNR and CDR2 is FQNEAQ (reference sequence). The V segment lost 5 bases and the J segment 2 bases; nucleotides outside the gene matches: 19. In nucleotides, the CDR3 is TGTGCCAGCAGCGGACCGGGACTAGCGGGAGGGGCGCATCGACCGCACACAGATACGCAGTATTTT. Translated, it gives CASSGPGLAGGAHRPHTDTQYF. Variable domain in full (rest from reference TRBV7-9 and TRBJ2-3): DTGVSQNPRHKITKRGQNVTFRCDPISEHNRLYWYRQTLGQGPEFLTYFQNEAQLEKSRLLSDRFSAERPKGSFSTLEIQRTEQGDSAMYLCASSGPGLAGGAHRPHTDTQYFGPGTRLTVL.

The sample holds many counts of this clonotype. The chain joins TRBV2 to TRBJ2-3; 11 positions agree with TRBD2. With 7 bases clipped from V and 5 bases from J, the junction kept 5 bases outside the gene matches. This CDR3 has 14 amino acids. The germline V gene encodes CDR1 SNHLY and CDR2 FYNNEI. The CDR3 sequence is CASNSGRAEDTQYF. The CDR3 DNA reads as TGTGCCAGCAATAGCGGGAGGGCCGAAGATACGCAGTATTTT.

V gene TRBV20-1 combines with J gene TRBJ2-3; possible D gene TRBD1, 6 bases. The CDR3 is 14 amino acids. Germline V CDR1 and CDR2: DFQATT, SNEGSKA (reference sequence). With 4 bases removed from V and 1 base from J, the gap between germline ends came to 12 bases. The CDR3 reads CSAIRGFGTDTQYF. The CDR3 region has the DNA TGCAGTGCTATCAGGGGTTTTGGCACAGATACGCAGTATTTT.

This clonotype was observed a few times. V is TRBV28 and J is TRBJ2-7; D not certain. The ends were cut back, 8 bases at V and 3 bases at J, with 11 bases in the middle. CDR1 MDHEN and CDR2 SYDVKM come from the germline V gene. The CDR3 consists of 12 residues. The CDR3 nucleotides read TGTGCCAGCCAAACGGTTCACTACGAGCAGTACTTC. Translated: CASQTVHYEQYF.

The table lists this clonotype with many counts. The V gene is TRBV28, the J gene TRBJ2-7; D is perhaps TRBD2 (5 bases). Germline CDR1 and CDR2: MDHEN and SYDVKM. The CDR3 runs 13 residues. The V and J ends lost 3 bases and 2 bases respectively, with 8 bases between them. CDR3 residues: CASSFERAYEQYF. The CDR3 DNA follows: TGTGCCAGCAGTTTCGAGAGGGCCTACGAGCAGTACTTC.

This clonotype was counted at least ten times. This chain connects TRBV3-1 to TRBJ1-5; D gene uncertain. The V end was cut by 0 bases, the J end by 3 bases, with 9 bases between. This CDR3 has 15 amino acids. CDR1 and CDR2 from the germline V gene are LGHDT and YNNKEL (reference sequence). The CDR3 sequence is CASSQDGSSNQPQHF. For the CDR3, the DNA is TGTGCCAGCAGCCAAGACGGCAGCTCCAATCAGCCCCAGCATTTT.

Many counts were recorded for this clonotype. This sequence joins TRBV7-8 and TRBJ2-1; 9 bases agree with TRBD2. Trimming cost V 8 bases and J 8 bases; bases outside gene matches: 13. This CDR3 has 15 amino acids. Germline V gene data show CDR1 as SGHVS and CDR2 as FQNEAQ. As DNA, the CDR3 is TGTGCCAGCGGGGGAAGTAGCGGGAGTAAGTATGAGCAGTTCTTC. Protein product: CASGGSSGSKYEQFF.

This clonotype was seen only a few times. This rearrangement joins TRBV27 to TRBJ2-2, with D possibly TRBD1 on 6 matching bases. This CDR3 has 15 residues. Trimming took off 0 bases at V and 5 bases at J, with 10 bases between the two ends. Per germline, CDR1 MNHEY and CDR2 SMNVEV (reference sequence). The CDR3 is CASSLSDSLTGELFF. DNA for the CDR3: TGTGCCAGCAGTTTATCGGACAGTCTTACCGGGGAGCTGTTTTTT.

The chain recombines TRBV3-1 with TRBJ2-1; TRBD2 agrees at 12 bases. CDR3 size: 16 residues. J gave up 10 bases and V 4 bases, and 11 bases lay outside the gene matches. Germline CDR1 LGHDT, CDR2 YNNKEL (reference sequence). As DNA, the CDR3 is TGTGCCAGCAGCCTATTTACCGGGACTAGCGGGTCCGAGCAGTTCTTC. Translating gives CASSLFTGTSGSEQFF.

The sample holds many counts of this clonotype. This chain's CDR3 is CASSPATGQGQPQHF. Here the CDR3 DNA reads TGTGCCAGCTCACCGGCTACGGGACAGGGGCAGCCCCAGCATTTT. V is TRBV18 and J is TRBJ1-5; 10 nucleotides match TRBD1. This CDR3 is built from 15 residues. Germline trimming cut 3 bases from V and 7 bases from J; bases unmatched to any gene: 6. Per germline, CDR1 KGHSH and CDR2 LQKENI.

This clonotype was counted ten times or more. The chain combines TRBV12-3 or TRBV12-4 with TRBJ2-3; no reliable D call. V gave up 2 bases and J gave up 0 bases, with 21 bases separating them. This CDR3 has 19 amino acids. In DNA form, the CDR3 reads TGTGCCAGCAGTTTAATCCCCCTGGTCCAGTCAACTAGCACAGATACGCAGTATTTT. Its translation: CASSLIPLVQSTSTDTQYF.

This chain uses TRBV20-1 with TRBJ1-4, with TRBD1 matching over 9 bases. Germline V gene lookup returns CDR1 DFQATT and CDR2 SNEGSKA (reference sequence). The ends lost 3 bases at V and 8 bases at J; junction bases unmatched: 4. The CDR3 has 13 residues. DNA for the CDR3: TGCAGTGCTAGGACAGGGGGTCAAGAAAAACTGTTTTTT. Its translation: CSARTGGQEKLFF.